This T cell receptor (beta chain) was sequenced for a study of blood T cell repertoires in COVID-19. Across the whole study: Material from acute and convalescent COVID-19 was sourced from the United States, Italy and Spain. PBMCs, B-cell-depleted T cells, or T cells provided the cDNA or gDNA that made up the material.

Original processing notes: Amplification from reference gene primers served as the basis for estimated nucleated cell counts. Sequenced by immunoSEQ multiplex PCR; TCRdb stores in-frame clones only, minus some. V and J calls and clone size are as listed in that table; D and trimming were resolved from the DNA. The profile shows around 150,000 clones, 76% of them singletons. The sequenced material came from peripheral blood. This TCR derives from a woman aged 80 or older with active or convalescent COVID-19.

Here the CDR3 DNA reads TGTGCCTCGGACAGGGAAACTAGTTACGAGCAGTACTTC. Protein sequence: CASDRETSYEQYF. The chain combines TRBV30 with TRBJ2-7; 8 bases are a match to TRBD1. Germline lookup yields CDR1 GTSNPN and CDR2 SVGIG (reference sequence). The CDR3 length is 13 residues. Unmatched junction bases numbered 9, after V lost 7 bases and J lost 4 bases.